This T cell receptor (beta chain) appears in the sequencing data of a study of shared T cell receptors in the human thymus. Assay: immunoSEQ multiplex PCR; the TCRdb copy retains only in-frame clones and omits some. This sample has hundreds of thousands of clones, with about 89% found just once. This CDR3 spans 14 amino acids. The V segment lost 4 bases and the J segment 5 bases; nucleotides outside the gene matches: 7. CDR1 is SGHRS and CDR2 is YFSETQ in the germline V gene. This clone has a handful of counts. A further study also used this sample, focusing on human thymus T cells. This second study says: Resections obtained during corrective heart surgery supplied the thymus tissue. Related research described strongly overlapping thymic repertoires in unrelated people.

The sequenced sample consisted of thymocytes. This chain connects TRBV5-1 to TRBJ2-5, with 8 bases matching TRBD1. The clonotype comes from a boy younger than two with a congenital heart defect. CDR3 loop: CASSQLTGGETQYF. The CDR3 DNA reads TGCGCCAGCAGCCAACTTACAGGGGGGGAGACCCAGTACTTC.